Listed below are T cell receptor beta chains from one sample, sequenced in a study of blood T cells in healthy people across ages. TCRdb re-analysed the 5' RACE reads in MiXCR, keeping a single row per CDR3 protein. Here the sample spans 1.5 million to 2 million distinct CDR3 sequences, less than 50% being singletons. The sample comprised blood. The receptors here all came from a woman aged 40 to 50 in good health. Each CDR3 is given with its conserved first and last residue. A D gene is named only where the DNA matches it firmly. The size field is filled for only some rows; it gives once, few, many or a size class.

cdr3_nt	cdr3_aa	clone_size	d_call	v_call	j_call
TGTGCCAGCAGCTTGGGGGTGACCGGGGGAGAACACCAATATGGCTACACCTTC	CASSLGVTGGEHQYGYTF	.	.	TRBV5-5	TRBJ1-2
TGTGCCACCAGTGAGCCATCAGGGAGGAGCTCCTACAATGAGCAGTTCTTC	CATSEPSGRSSYNEQFF	few	.	TRBV24-1	TRBJ2-1
TGTGCCAGCAGCTCGAACAGAGCCACGAGAAGGGCCAACGTCCTGACTTTC	CASSSNRATRRANVLTF	few	.	TRBV11-1	TRBJ2-6
TGCAGTGCTATATTACCAGATTCGAACACCGGGGAGCTGTTTTTT	CSAILPDSNTGELFF	.	.	TRBV20-1	TRBJ2-2
TGCAGTATATCCCGACGAACTACAGATACGCAGTATTTT	CSISRRTTDTQYF	few	.	TRBV20-1	TRBJ2-3
TGTGCCACCAGTGAGGGACAGTACCAAGAGACCCAGTACTTC	CATSEGQYQETQYF	.	TRBD1	TRBV24-1	TRBJ2-5
TGCAGCGTTGAAGATACAGGGACAGGGGGCGCGAGCGGGGCCAACGTCCTGACTTTC	CSVEDTGTGGASGANVLTF	few	TRBD1	TRBV29-1	TRBJ2-6
TGTGCCAGCAGCTTAGGTGTCAGTTATGGAGACAATGAGCAGTTCTTC	CASSLGVSYGDNEQFF	few	.	TRBV7-2	TRBJ2-1
TGCAGTGCAATCCGGACCGTTTACAATGAGCAGTTCTTC	CSAIRTVYNEQFF	few	.	TRBV20-1	TRBJ2-1
TGCGCCAGCAGCAAAGCGCGGGGGAGACGCACAGATACGCAGTATTTT	CASSKARGRRTDTQYF	.	TRBD2	TRBV4-3	TRBJ2-3
TGCGCCAGCAGCCAAGAGGGTCCCTATAGCACAGATACGCAGTATTTT	CASSQEGPYSTDTQYF	few	.	TRBV4-3	TRBJ2-3
TGTGCCAGCAGAACCGGGTTGGAAAAACTGTTTTTT	CASRTGLEKLFF	.	.	TRBV28	TRBJ1-4
TGTGCCAGCAGGAAGCCTCCGGGACAGGGAGGTTCCTATAATTCACCCCTCCACTTT	CASRKPPGQGGSYNSPLHF	few	TRBD1	TRBV6-1	TRBJ1-6
TGTGCCAGCAGTCTCCCGGGAGCTAGCGGGCGCCAAGAGACCCAGTACTTC	CASSLPGASGRQETQYF	.	TRBD2	TRBV28	TRBJ2-5
TGTGCCAGCAGCTCCCTCGGGTTTGAAGCTTTCTTT	CASSSLGFEAFF	.	.	TRBV4-2	TRBJ1-1
TGTGCCAGCAGCTTAGAATTCGCGTTCCCCCAGCATTTT	CASSLEFAFPQHF	.	.	TRBV7-3	TRBJ1-5
TGCAGTGCTAGAGTGCGGGCAAGGTGGGAGGAGCAGTTCTTC	CSARVRARWEEQFF	.	.	TRBV20-1	TRBJ2-1
TGCGCCAGCAGCTCGGGACTAGCGGGGGACGGCTCCTACAATGAGCAGTTCTTC	CASSSGLAGDGSYNEQFF	few	TRBD2	TRBV5-1	TRBJ2-1
TGTGCCAGCAGCCCAGGACTTGGCAATCAGCCCCAGCATTTT	CASSPGLGNQPQHF	.	.	TRBV12-3/TRBV12-4	TRBJ1-5
TGTGCCAGCACCCAAACAGGGCGATCAGGCCGCCGGGAGCAGTACTTC	CASTQTGRSGRREQYF	.	.	TRBV6-5	TRBJ2-5
TGTGCCAGCAGCCTATCTGGACTAGCGGGGCTTTACGAGCAGTACTTC	CASSLSGLAGLYEQYF	.	TRBD2	TRBV7-6	TRBJ2-7
TGTGCCAGCACTAGAGGTCCGGTGAACACTGAAGCTTTCTTT	CASTRGPVNTEAFF	.	.	TRBV6-2/TRBV6-3	TRBJ1-1
TGTGCCAGCAGTTACCACGTCCAAGAGGTGGCGGAGAACTATGGCTACACCTTC	CASSYHVQEVAENYGYTF	few	.	TRBV6-2/TRBV6-3	TRBJ1-2
TGTGCCAGCAGCCCGACTAGCGGGGGAAACAATGAGCAGTTCTTC	CASSPTSGGNNEQFF	.	TRBD2	TRBV11-2	TRBJ2-1
TGCAGTGCTACACAGGGGGCAGACTATGGCTACACCTTC	CSATQGADYGYTF	.	TRBD1	TRBV20-1	TRBJ1-2